This T cell receptor beta chain was retrieved from a study of cytomegalovirus exposure and HLA in healthy donors. PCR employed 60 Vbeta and 13 Jbeta primers. Produced via immunoSEQ multiplex PCR; TCRdb's table is partial and in-frame only. This sample has roughly 98,000 clones, with about three quarters found just once. As regards this clone: No antigen is known for it.

Findings of the study overall: HLA alleles showed associations with some 17,000 TCR beta sequences in a later analysis, at a 0.05 false discovery rate. Rare TCR sequences predominated, though certain public TCRs were found in many donors.

This CDR3 is 17 amino acids long. V lost 10 bases, J lost 2 bases, and 13 bases stayed unmatched. The germline gives CDR1 SGHRS, CDR2 YFSETQ. The chain is built from TRBV5-1 and TRBJ2-3; 13 positions match TRBD2. The sequenced sample consisted of PBMCs. The TCR comes from a man in his forties or fifties in good health and CMV-seronegative. Here the CDR3 DNA reads TGCGCCGCTAAACGGCCCGGGACTAGCGGGGACACAGATACGCAGTATTTT. Protein sequence: CAAKRPGTSGDTDTQYF.